In its sample, the clone carrying this T cell receptor beta chain is medium-sized (0.01 to 0.1%). TCRdb independently ran MiXCR on the multiplex PCR reads; one entry per CDR3 protein. The top ten hold 21% of the sample, which has approximately 690 distinct CDR3 sequences, nearly 15% seen once. The source material was naive CD4+ T cells sorted from blood. Regarding subset: naive CD4+ T cells, CD4+CD45RA+CD25-. This TCR derives from a female donor with breast cancer.

CDR3 DNA: TGTGCCAGCAGTTTTCGGGCAGTTGTTTATGGCTACACCTTC. Translated: CASSFRAVVYGYTF. The chain has TRBV12-3 or TRBV12-4 and TRBJ1-2; D is ambiguous. The length of the CDR3 is 14 residues. Trimming pared 3 bases from V and 5 bases from J, leaving 13 bases between.